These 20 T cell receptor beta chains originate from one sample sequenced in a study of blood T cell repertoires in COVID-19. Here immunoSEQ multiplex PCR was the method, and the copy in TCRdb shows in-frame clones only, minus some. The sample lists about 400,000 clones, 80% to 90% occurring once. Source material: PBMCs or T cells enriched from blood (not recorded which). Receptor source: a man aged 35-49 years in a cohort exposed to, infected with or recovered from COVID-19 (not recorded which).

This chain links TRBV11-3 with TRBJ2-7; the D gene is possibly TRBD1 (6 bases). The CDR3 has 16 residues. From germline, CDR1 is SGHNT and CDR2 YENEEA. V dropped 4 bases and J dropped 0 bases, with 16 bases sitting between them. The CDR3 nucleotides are TGTGCCAGCAGCTCGAGAGGGGGACGGAGCTCCTACGAGCAGTACTTC. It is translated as CASSSRGGRSSYEQYF. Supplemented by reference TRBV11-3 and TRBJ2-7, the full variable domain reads EAGVVQSPRYKIIEKKQPVAFWCNPISGHNTLYWYLQNLGQGPELLIRYENEEAVDDSQLPKDRFSAERLKGVDSTLKIQPAELGDSAVYLCASSSRGGRSSYEQYFGPGTRLTVT.

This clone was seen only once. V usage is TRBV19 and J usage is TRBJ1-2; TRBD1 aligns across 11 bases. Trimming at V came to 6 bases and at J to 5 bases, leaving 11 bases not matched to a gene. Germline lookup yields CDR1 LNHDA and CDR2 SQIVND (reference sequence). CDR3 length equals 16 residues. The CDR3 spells CASSTIGTGGVYGYTF. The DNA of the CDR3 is TGTGCCAGTAGCACTATCGGGACAGGGGGAGTGTATGGCTACACCTTC.

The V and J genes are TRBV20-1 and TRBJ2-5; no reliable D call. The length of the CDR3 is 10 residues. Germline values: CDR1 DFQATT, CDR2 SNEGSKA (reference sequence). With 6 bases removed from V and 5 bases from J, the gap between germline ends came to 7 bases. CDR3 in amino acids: CSAYSETQYF. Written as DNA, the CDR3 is TGCAGTGCATACAGTGAGACCCAGTACTTC.

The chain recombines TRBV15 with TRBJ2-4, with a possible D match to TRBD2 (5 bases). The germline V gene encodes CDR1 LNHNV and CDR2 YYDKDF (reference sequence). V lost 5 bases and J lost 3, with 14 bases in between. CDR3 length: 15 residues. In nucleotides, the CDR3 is TGTGCCACCAGCGGCAAGAGGGCGGGCAAAAACATTCAGTACTTC. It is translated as CATSGKRAGKNIQYF.

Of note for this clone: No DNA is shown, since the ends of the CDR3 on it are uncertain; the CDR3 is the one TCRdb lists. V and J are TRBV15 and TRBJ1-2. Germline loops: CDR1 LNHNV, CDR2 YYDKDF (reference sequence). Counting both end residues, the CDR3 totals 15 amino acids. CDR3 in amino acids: CATSSTSRVEYGYTF.

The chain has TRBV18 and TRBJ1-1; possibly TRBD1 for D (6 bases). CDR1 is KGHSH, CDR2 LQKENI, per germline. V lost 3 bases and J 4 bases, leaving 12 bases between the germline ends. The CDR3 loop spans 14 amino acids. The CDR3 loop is CASSPKGVSTEAFF. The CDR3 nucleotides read TGTGCCAGCTCACCGAAGGGGGTGAGCACTGAAGCTTTCTTT.

The CDR3 nucleotides are TGTGCCAGCAGTGACGCAGGGCGAATTTATCAGCCCCAGCATTTT. It encodes CASSDAGRIYQPQHF. The gene calls are TRBV6-1 and TRBJ1-5, with a possible D match to TRBD1 (5 bases). Germline CDR1 MNHNS, CDR2 SASEGT. There are 15 residues in the CDR3. With 3 bases removed from V and 5 bases from J, the gap between germline ends came to 14 bases.

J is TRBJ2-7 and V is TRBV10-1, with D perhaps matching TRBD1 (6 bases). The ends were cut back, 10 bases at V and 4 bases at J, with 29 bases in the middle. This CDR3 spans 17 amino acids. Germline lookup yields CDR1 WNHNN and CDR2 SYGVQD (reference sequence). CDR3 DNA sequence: TGCGCCATCTGTGCGACAGGTCGGGTTCTGGGGGATTACGAGCAGTACTTC. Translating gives CAICATGRVLGDYEQYF.

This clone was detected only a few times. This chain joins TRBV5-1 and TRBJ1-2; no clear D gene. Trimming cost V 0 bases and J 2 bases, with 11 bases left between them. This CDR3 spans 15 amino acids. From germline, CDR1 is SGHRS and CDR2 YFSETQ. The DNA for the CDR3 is TGCGCCAGCAGCTTGGACGCGGGTTACAACTATGGCTACACCTTC. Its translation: CASSLDAGYNYGYTF.

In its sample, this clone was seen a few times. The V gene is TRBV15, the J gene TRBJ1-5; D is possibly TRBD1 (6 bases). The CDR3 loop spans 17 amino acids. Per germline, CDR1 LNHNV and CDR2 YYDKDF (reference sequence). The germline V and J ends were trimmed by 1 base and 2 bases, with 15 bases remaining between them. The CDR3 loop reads CATSRVTGKWRNQPQHF. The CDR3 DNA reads TGTGCCACCAGCAGAGTCACAGGGAAATGGCGCAATCAGCCCCAGCATTTT.

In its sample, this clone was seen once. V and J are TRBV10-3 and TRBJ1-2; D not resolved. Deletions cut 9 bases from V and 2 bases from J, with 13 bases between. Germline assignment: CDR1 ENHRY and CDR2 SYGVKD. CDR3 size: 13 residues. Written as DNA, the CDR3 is TGTGCCATAAGACCTACAGAGAACTATGGCTACACCTTC. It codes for CAIRPTENYGYTF.

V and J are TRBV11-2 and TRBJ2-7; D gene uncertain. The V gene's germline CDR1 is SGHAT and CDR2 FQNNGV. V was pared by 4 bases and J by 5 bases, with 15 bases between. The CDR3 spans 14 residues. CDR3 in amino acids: CASSSRYPGHEQYF. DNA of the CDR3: TGTGCCAGCAGCTCCCGGTATCCTGGGCACGAGCAGTACTTC.

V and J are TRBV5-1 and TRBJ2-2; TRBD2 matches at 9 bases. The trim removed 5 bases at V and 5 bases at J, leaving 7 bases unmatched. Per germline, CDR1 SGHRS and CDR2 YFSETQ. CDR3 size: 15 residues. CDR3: CASSLAGVRTGELFF. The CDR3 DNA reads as TGCGCCAGCAGTTTAGCGGGAGTAAGGACCGGGGAGCTGTTTTTT.

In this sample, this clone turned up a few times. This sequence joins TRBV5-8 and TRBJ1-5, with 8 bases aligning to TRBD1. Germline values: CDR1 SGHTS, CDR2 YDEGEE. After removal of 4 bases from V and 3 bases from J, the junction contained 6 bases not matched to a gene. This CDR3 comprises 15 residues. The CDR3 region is CASSGRTGNNQPQHF. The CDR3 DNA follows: TGTGCCAGCAGCGGGAGGACAGGGAACAATCAGCCCCAGCATTTT.

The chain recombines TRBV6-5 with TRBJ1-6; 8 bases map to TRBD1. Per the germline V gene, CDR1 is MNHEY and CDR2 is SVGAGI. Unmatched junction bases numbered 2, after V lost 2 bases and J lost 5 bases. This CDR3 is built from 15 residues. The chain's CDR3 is CASSYGTGHNSPLHF. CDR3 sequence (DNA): TGTGCCAGCAGTTACGGGACAGGTCATAATTCACCCCTCCACTTT.

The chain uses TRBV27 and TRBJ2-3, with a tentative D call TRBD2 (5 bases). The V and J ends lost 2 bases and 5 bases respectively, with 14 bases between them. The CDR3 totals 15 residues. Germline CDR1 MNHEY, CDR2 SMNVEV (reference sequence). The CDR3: CASSLLVDSRDTQYF. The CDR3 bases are TGTGCCAGCAGTTTACTTGTGGACTCCAGAGATACGCAGTATTTT.

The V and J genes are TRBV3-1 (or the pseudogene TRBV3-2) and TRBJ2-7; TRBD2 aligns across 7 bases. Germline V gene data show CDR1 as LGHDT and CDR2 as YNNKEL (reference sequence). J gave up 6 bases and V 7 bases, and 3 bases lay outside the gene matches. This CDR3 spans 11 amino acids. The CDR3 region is CASTSGGEQYF. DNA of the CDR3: TGTGCCAGCACCTCGGGGGGCGAGCAGTACTTC.

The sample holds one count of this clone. The CDR3 nucleotides read TGTGCCATCAGTGAGCCGGACACCACCTATGGCTACACCTTC. Its protein product is CAISEPDTTYGYTF. The rearrangement joins TRBV10-3 to TRBJ1-2, with D perhaps TRBD1 (5 bases). V was shortened by 2 bases and J by 4 bases, with 11 bases between the two germline ends. CDR1 and CDR2 (germline): ENHRY, SYGVKD. This CDR3 is built from 14 residues.

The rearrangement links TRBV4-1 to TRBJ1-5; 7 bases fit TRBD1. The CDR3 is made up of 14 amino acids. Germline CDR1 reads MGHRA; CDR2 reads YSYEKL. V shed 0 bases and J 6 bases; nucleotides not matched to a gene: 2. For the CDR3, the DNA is TGCGCCAGCAGCCAAGAAGGGGGCGGTCAGCCCCAGCATTTT. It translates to CASSQEGGGQPQHF.

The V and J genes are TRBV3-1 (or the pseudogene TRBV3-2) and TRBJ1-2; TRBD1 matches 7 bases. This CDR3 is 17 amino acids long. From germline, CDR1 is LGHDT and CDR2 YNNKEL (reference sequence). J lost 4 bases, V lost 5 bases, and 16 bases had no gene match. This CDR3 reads CASSSGADRKWGYGYTF. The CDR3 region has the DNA TGTGCCAGCAGCAGCGGCGCGGACAGGAAGTGGGGCTATGGCTACACCTTC.